Each of the 24 T cell receptor beta chains below was sequenced from the same sample in a study of T cells in localized non-small cell lung cancer. Libraries were prepared by immunoSEQ multiplex PCR; TCRdb keeps only in-frame clonotypes and omits some of them. Of roughly 3,700 clones in the sample, around 23% were seen once. The sequencing here drew on lung tumor tissue, taken before any cancer treatment. These receptors were collected from a woman aged 35 to 70 with stage I lung adenocarcinoma.

The chain employs TRBV9 and TRBJ2-1; D not resolved. Trimming took 2 bases from V and 2 from J, leaving 5 bases between them. Germline CDR1 and CDR2: SGDLS and YYNGEE. The CDR3 loop spans 13 amino acids. The CDR3 coding sequence is TGTGCCAGCAGCGTCAACCCCTACAATGAGCAGTTCTTC. Its translation: CASSVNPYNEQFF. Using reference TRBV9 and TRBJ2-1 for the parts outside the CDR3, the full variable domain is DSGVTQTPKHLITATGQRVTLRCSPRSGDLSVYWYQQSLDQGLQFLIQYYNGEERAKGNILERFSAQQFPDLHSELNLSSLELGDSALYFCASSVNPYNEQFFGPGTRLTVL.

The chain employs TRBV19 and TRBJ1-3; 10 nucleotides align to TRBD1. V was clipped by 5 bases and J by 1 base; unmatched bases: 17. The CDR3 is 20 amino acids. CDR1 is LNHDA, CDR2 SQIVND, per germline (reference sequence). The DNA of the CDR3 is TGTGCCAGTAGTTCCCGCCCCCGAGGGACAGGGGAGCGGTCTGGAAACACCATATATTTT. It specifies CASSSRPRGTGERSGNTIYF.

This clone is classed as medium-sized. The gene calls are TRBV11-3 and TRBJ1-1, with D tentatively TRBD1 (5 bases). The CDR3 spans 15 residues. The germline V and J ends were trimmed by 5 bases and 1 base, with 14 bases remaining between them. The V gene's germline CDR1 is SGHNT and CDR2 YENEEA. CDR3 bases: TGTGCCAGCAGCGGACGGGACTTTGGGAACACTGAAGCTTTCTTT. Its protein product is CASSGRDFGNTEAFF.

J is TRBJ1-1 and V is TRBV29-1; a weak D match, TRBD1 (5 bases). This CDR3 spans 13 amino acids. Germline V gene data show CDR1 as SQVTM and CDR2 as ANQGSEA. V was clipped by 6 bases and J by 4 bases, with 15 bases between them. The CDR3 coding sequence is TGCAGCGTGCGAGGACAAGACGCCACTGAAGCTTTCTTT. Amino acids: CSVRGQDATEAFF.

The chain uses TRBV7-8 and TRBJ2-6, with D unclear. Trimming stripped 5 bases from V and 0 bases from J, with 8 bases between. This CDR3 has 15 amino acids. The germline V gene encodes CDR1 SGHVS and CDR2 FQNEAQ. CDR3 in amino acids: CASSPQRSGANVLTF. The CDR3 DNA is TGTGCCAGCAGCCCCCAGCGCTCTGGGGCCAACGTCCTGACTTTC.

This clone was seen more than once but under ten times. The chain carries TRBV11-3 and TRBJ1-2; 8 bases match TRBD1. With V trimmed by 5 bases and J by 7 bases, 12 bases remained unmatched. The CDR3 is 15 residues long. Germline CDR1 reads SGHNT; CDR2 reads YENEEA. CDR3 bases: TGTGCCAGCAGCCCGGGGGGGCAGGGGGCCCTTGGCTACACCTTC. Its protein product is CASSPGGQGALGYTF.

This clone was observed a few times. The chain couples TRBV11-3 to TRBJ2-7; 10 nucleotides line up with TRBD2. The CDR3 consists of 14 residues. With V trimmed by 5 bases and J by 4 bases, 5 bases remained unmatched. Germline lookup yields CDR1 SGHNT and CDR2 YENEEA. CDR3 coding DNA: TGTGCCAGCAGCCGAGCGGGAGGGCCATACGAGCAGTACTTC. Residues: CASSRAGGPYEQYF.

V is TRBV12-5 and J is TRBJ1-2; D unresolved. This CDR3 has 11 amino acids. From germline, CDR1 is LGHNT and CDR2 FRNRAP. The CDR3 coding sequence is TGTGCCACCAGACTGGGCTATGGCTACACCTTC. It is translated as CATRLGYGYTF.

This clone came up a few times. A single base is all that separates this from a far larger clone, so a read error is likely. This chain uses TRBV10-2 with TRBJ2-7; either TRBD1 or TRBD2 may supply D (5 bases each). The CDR3 contains 14 residues. V shed 5 bases and J shed 0 bases, with 11 bases lying between them. Germline-derived CDR1 and CDR2 are WSHSY and SAAADI. The CDR3 nucleotides are TGCGCCAGCAGTCTTATGGGGGACTCCTACGAGCAGTACTTC. It yields the protein CASSLMGDSYEQYF.

This chain uses TRBV6-8 with TRBJ1-1; 10 nucleotides align to TRBD1. The V segment lost 6 bases and the J segment 12 bases; nucleotides outside the gene matches: 13. The germline V gene has CDR1 MNHGY and CDR2 SAAAGT. The CDR3 totals 14 residues. CDR3 DNA: TGTGCCAGCAGCTCCCAACGGGGACAGGGGCGAACTTTCTTT. Protein sequence: CASSSQRGQGRTFF.

This clone was seen more than once but under ten times. The gene calls are TRBV19 and TRBJ1-3; no firm D call. This CDR3 is 16 amino acids long. The germline CDR1 and CDR2 sequences are LNHDA and SQIVND (reference sequence). V lost 10 bases and J 0 bases, leaving 19 bases between the germline ends. This CDR3 is CATAPPGAYSGNTIYF. CDR3 sequence (DNA): TGTGCCACCGCGCCCCCAGGAGCTTACTCTGGAAACACCATATATTTT.

This clone was recorded a few times. The rearrangement links TRBV11-3 to TRBJ1-2; TRBD1 matches 9 bases. The CDR3 loop spans 14 amino acids. Germline V lookup: CDR1 SGHNT, CDR2 YENEEA. J lost 4 bases, V lost 6 bases, and 6 bases had no gene match. CDR3 sequence reads: CASSSGTGIYGYTF. The DNA for the CDR3 is TGTGCCAGCAGTTCCGGGACAGGGATCTATGGCTACACCTTC.

Within the sample, this clone is medium-sized (0.01 to 0.1%). The gene calls are TRBV6-8 and TRBJ1-2; D perhaps matches TRBD1 (6 bases). This CDR3 contains 15 residues. Germline loops: CDR1 MNHGY, CDR2 SAAAGT. V dropped 5 bases and J dropped 0 bases, with 13 bases sitting between them. The CDR3 sequence: CASSRTEASNYGYTF. The DNA of the CDR3 is TGTGCCAGCAGTAGGACAGAAGCATCTAACTATGGCTACACCTTC.

This clone has more than one count but fewer than ten. This sequence joins TRBV11-3 and TRBJ2-3; the D is unclear. The V end lost 3 bases, the J end lost 4 bases, and 11 bases lay between the germline ends. CDR1 is SGHNT, CDR2 YENEEA, per germline. This CDR3 region has 14 residues. The CDR3 DNA reads TGTGCCAGCAGCTTTTCTCTCGGCGCAGATACGCAGTATTTT. This gives the protein CASSFSLGADTQYF.

The chain combines TRBV11-3 with TRBJ2-7, with 8 bases lining up with TRBD2. J gave up 2 bases and V 5 bases, and 11 bases lay outside the gene matches. Germline V CDR1 and CDR2: SGHNT, YENEEA. The length of the CDR3 is 16 residues. The CDR3: CASSRESGGPTYEQYF. DNA of the CDR3: TGTGCCAGCAGCCGAGAGAGCGGGGGCCCCACCTACGAGCAGTACTTC.

This rearrangement joins TRBV18 to TRBJ2-3; D might be TRBD1 (6 bases). Germline V gene data show CDR1 as KGHSH and CDR2 as LQKENI. This CDR3 is 15 amino acids long. Trimming cost V 3 bases and J 2 bases, with 12 bases left between them. The CDR3 DNA sequence: TGTGCCAGCTCACCGCGTGGGGGCGCCACAGATACGCAGTATTTT. Protein sequence: CASSPRGGATDTQYF.

This clone was seen only a few times. CDR3 sequence (DNA): TGTGCCAGCAGCCACATTAGAGAGTTCGAAGCTTTCTTT. Amino acid sequence: CASSHIREFEAFF. The chain combines TRBV7-4 with TRBJ1-1; D is unresolved. There are 13 residues in the CDR3. Germline assignment: CDR1 SGHVT and CDR2 SQSDAQ. The ends were cut back, 5 bases at V and 8 bases at J, with 15 bases in the middle.

V gene TRBV12-2 combines with J gene TRBJ2-7; the D call of TRBD1 is as the table states it, not checked on the DNA. TRBV12-2 is annotated as a pseudogene. CDR3 length: 16 residues. This CDR3 is CASRYQRTGDSYEQYF. CDR3 DNA: TGTGCAAGTCGCTACCAACGGACAGGGGACTCCTACGAGCAGTACTTC.

V and J are TRBV11-3 and TRBJ2-7, with D possibly TRBD1 on 6 matching bases. The V gene lost 3 bases and the J gene lost 4 bases, with 13 bases spanning the gap. CDR1 is SGHNT, CDR2 YENEEA, per germline. The CDR3 is made up of 14 amino acids. CDR3 loop: CASSFTGMGYEQYF. The DNA of the CDR3 is TGTGCCAGCAGCTTTACAGGGATGGGGTACGAGCAGTACTTC.

The gene calls are TRBV19 and TRBJ1-2, with a possible D match to TRBD1 (6 bases). Germline CDR1 and CDR2: LNHDA and SQIVND (reference sequence). CDR3 size: 15 residues. Trimming shortened V by 2 bases and J by 7 bases, and 17 bases separated the two germline ends. DNA of the CDR3: TGTGCCAGTAGTATAACCGCCCAGGGGCGAGGTGGCTACACCTTC. Translating it yields CASSITAQGRGGYTF.

This clone came up once. V gene TRBV18 combines with J gene TRBJ1-5; D perhaps matches TRBD1 (5 bases). The CDR3 covers 15 residues. V was pared by 2 bases and J by 3 bases, with 11 bases between. The V gene's germline CDR1 is KGHSH and CDR2 LQKENI. As DNA, the CDR3 is TGTGCCAGCTCACCAGGAGGAGGGGCCAATCAGCCCCAGCATTTT. Its translation: CASSPGGGANQPQHF.

This chain links TRBV19 with TRBJ2-7, with 9 bases aligning to TRBD1. CDR3 size: 15 residues. Germline loops: CDR1 LNHDA, CDR2 SQIVND (reference sequence). Trimming removed 2 bases from V and 3 bases from J; junction bases left unmatched: 5. The CDR3 spells CASSIRTGGSYEQYF. Written as DNA, the CDR3 is TGTGCCAGTAGTATAAGAACAGGGGGCAGCTACGAGCAGTACTTC.

In its sample, this clone was seen many times. This rearrangement joins TRBV7-2 to TRBJ1-1; D gene unclear. Germline CDR1 reads SGHTA; CDR2 reads FQGNSA. V was pared by 3 bases and J by 7 bases, with 12 bases between. The CDR3 has 13 residues. The CDR3 DNA follows: TGTGCCAGCAGCTTCGAGTTAAGTCTTGAAGCTTTCTTT. It specifies CASSFELSLEAFF. The full variable domain, its missing parts supplied by reference TRBV7-2 and TRBJ1-1, is GAGVSQSPSNKVTEKGKDVELRCDPISGHTALYWYRQSLGQGLEFLIYFQGNSAPDKSGLPSDRFSAERTGGSVSTLTIQRTQQEDSAVYLCASSFELSLEAFFGQGTRLTVV.

V usage is TRBV15 and J usage is TRBJ1-2, with 9 bases identical to TRBD1. From germline, CDR1 is LNHNV and CDR2 YYDKDF (reference sequence). V was clipped by 5 bases and J by 4 bases; unmatched bases: 17. This CDR3 contains 18 residues. CDR3 sequence reads: CATSLATGTGPLGYGYTF. The CDR3 bases are TGTGCCACCAGCCTCGCCACCGGGACAGGGCCCCTAGGCTATGGCTACACCTTC.